Given below is one T cell receptor beta chain in context. The genomic DNA of each subset was split evenly across several immunoSEQ plates. Each sorted subset replicate got 200 ng genomic DNA, about 33,000 genomes. Here immunoSEQ multiplex PCR was the method, and the copy in TCRdb shows in-frame clones only, minus some. This sample has around 1,900,000 clones, with just over 90% found just once. The V gene's germline CDR1 is SEHNR and CDR2 FQNEAQ (reference sequence). The germline V and J ends were trimmed by 5 bases and 7 bases, with 6 bases remaining between them. This CDR3 spans 11 amino acids. Cells designated naive CD8 were CD45RO-negative and were positively selected for CCR7, with terminally differentiated effector memory CD45RA+ cells excluded. The sample belongs to a study of shared clonotypes between healthy human individuals. Study-wide background: Samples came from two female and three male donors aged 18 to 49.

Sequencing was done on a sample of naive CD8+ T cells from PBMCs. This sequence joins TRBV7-9 and TRBJ2-1; D unresolved. This sequence originates from a man aged 18 to 35 in good health. Some clones in this sample may be carry-over from other donors' samples. In nucleotides, the CDR3 is TGTGCCAGCAGCCAGGCGAATGAGCAGTTCTTC. Its protein product is CASSQANEQFF.